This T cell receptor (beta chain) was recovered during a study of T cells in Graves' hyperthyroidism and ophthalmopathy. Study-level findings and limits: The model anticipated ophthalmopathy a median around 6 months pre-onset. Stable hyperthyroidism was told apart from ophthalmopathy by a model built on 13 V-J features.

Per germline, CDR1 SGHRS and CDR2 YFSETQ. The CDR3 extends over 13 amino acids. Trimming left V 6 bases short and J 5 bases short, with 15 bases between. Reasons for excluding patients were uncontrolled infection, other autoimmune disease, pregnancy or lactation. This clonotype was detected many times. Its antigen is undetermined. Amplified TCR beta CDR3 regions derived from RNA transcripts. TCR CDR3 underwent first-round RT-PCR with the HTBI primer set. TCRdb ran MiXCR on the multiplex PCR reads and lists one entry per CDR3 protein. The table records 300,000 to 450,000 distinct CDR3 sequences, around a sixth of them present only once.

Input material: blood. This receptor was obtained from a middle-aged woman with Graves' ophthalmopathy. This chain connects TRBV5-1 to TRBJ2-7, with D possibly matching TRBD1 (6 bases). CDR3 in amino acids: CASNPDRRDEQYF. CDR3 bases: TGCGCCAGCAACCCAGACAGGCGCGACGAGCAGTACTTC.